These T cell receptor beta chains were read from a single sample in a study of T cell responses to AZD1222 COVID-19 vaccine. Measured with immunoSEQ multiplex PCR; TCRdb has only the in-frame clones, and not every one. The table lists about 100,000 clones, around 87% of them singletons. Sequenced here: peripheral blood, sampled on day 0 of MenACWY control vaccination. All receptors come from an adult in good health. The CDR3 runs from the conserved cysteine through the conserved F or W. The D gene is left open where the match is weak. Rows give clone size only sometimes, using once, few, many, or a class for an expanded clone.

V gene	clone size	CDR3 length	D gene	J gene	CDR3 DNA	CDR3 protein
TRBV7-2	-	13	-	TRBJ1-1	TGTGCCAGCAGCGAACGGATGAACACTGAAGCTTTCTTT	CASSERMNTEAFF
TRBV9	-	15	TRBD2	TRBJ2-4	TGTGCCAGCAGCGTAGGCCTAGCGGGGCCCAACATTCAGTACTTC	CASSVGLAGPNIQYF
TRBV19	-	14	TRBD1	TRBJ2-6	TGTGCCACACACAGGGGCTCTGGGGCCAACGTCCTGACTTTC	CATHRGSGANVLTF
TRBV25-1	-	12	-	TRBJ2-7	TGTGCCAGCAGTGGGGTCGGGTACGAGCAGTACTTC	CASSGVGYEQYF
TRBV13	-	14	TRBD2	TRBJ2-1	TGTGCCAGCAGCTTCGGGACTAGTAGCAATGAGCAGTTCTTC	CASSFGTSSNEQFF
TRBV6-5	-	13	-	TRBJ1-1	TGTGCCAGCAGTTACATCTCGAACACTGAAGCTTTCTTT	CASSYISNTEAFF
TRBV10-3	-	15	TRBD1	TRBJ1-1	TGTGCCATCAGGACGGGACAGGGCCTGAACACTGAAGCTTTCTTT	CAIRTGQGLNTEAFF
TRBV7-8	-	13	-	TRBJ2-2	TGTGCCAGCAGCCTAGGGCGTACCGGGGAGCTGTTTTTT	CASSLGRTGELFF
TRBV7-6	-	16	TRBD2	TRBJ2-2	TGTGCCAGCAGCTTAGGCGGGGGGGCAATTCCCGGGGAGCTGTTTTTT	CASSLGGGAIPGELFF
TRBV11-2	-	13	-	TRBJ1-4	TGTGCCAGCAGCCGGGGGGACGGAGAAAAACTGTTTTTT	CASSRGDGEKLFF
TRBV29-1	-	11	-	TRBJ2-5	TGCAGCGTTGGAACTCGGGAGACCCAGTACTTC	CSVGTRETQYF
TRBV19	once	13	-	TRBJ1-4	TGTGCCAGTAGGGAGGGAGCTAATGAAAAACTGTTTTTT	CASREGANEKLFF
TRBV5-1	-	13	-	TRBJ1-1	TGCGCCAGCAGCTTGGATGCCGGGTCTGAAGCTTTCTTT	CASSLDAGSEAFF
TRBV5-1	-	16	TRBD1	TRBJ1-2	TGCGCCAGCAGCTTGGACCCCCGGGACAGTCCCTATGGCTACACCTTC	CASSLDPRDSPYGYTF
TRBV21-1	once	21	-	TRBJ2-3	TGTGCCAGCAGCAAAGCGAGGGACAGGGCTCTCCTACTAGCGGGCCGGGATACGCAGTATTTT	CASSKARDRALLLAGRDTQYF
TRBV7-2	-	16	TRBD1	TRBJ1-2	TGTGCCAGCAGAACCCCCGGGACAGGGACTAACTATGGCTACACCTTC	CASRTPGTGTNYGYTF
TRBV11-2	-	16	-	TRBJ2-7	TGTGCCAGCACCTTCCCGGGGGGCGCGTACCCCTACGAGCAGTACTTC	CASTFPGGAYPYEQYF
TRBV13	-	17	-	TRBJ2-7	TGTGCCAGCAGCTTAAGATCCCGTCCCGGGAGAGACTACGAGCAGTACTTC	CASSLRSRPGRDYEQYF
TRBV6-2/TRBV6-3	few	13	-	TRBJ1-2	TGTGCCAGCAGTTATGGCGGACCCTATGGCTACACCTTC	CASSYGGPYGYTF
TRBV11-2	few	16	-	TRBJ2-1	TGTGCCAGCAGCTTCAGGGGTTCAGGGAGTTACAATGAGCAGTTCTTC	CASSFRGSGSYNEQFF
TRBV12-5	few	13	-	TRBJ2-1	TGTGCTAGTGGGGACCCCTCGGGGACGTCGCAGTTCTTC	CASGDPSGTSQFF
TRBV11-2	-	14	-	TRBJ2-7	TGTGCCAGCAGCCCCACCGGGTCTTCCTACGAGCAGTACTTC	CASSPTGSSYEQYF
TRBV5-1	-	14	-	TRBJ2-5	TGCGCCAGCAGCTCCACCGTTAGAAAAGAGACCCAGTACTTC	CASSSTVRKETQYF
TRBV30	-	12	TRBD1	TRBJ2-7	TGTGCCTTCCGACAGGGCATTGGCGAGCAGTACTTC	CAFRQGIGEQYF
TRBV3-1/TRBV3-2	-	15	-	TRBJ1-5	TGTGCCAGCAGCCAAGATTTAGTAAGCAATCAGCCCCAGCATTTT	CASSQDLVSNQPQHF
TRBV15	-	17	-	TRBJ2-7	TGTGCCACCAGCCTTCGGGTGGGGACGGACGCCTCCTACGAGCAGTACTTC	CATSLRVGTDASYEQYF
TRBV1	-	18	-	TRBJ2-5	TGCACCAGCAGCCAAGATGGGAGGGGGCGGAGATTGGAAGAGACCCAGTACTTC	CTSSQDGRGRRLEETQYF
TRBV7-8	-	16	-	TRBJ1-6	TGTGCCAGCCGCTTAAGGGGCAGGGCAATTAATTCACCCCTCCACTTT	CASRLRGRAINSPLHF
TRBV27	-	17	TRBD1	TRBJ1-5	TGTGCCAGCAGTGCTCAATACCGGGACAGGGAAGATCAGCCCCAGCATTTT	CASSAQYRDREDQPQHF
TRBV28	-	14	-	TRBJ1-1	TGTGCCAGCAGTTTAGTGAGGTCGGTTACTGAAGCTTTCTTT	CASSLVRSVTEAFF
TRBV7-3	-	15	TRBD1	TRBJ1-2	TGTGCCAGCAGCTTAGGGACAGGACTTAACTATGGCTACACCTTC	CASSLGTGLNYGYTF
TRBV10-3	once	14	-	TRBJ1-5	TGTGCCATCAGTAGACCCGGGGACAATCAGCCCCAGCATTTT	CAISRPGDNQPQHF
TRBV6-1	-	16	-	TRBJ1-1	TGTGCCAGCAGTGAAGGGGTTTCAGGCCTGAGGGCTGAAGCTTTCTTT	CASSEGVSGLRAEAFF
TRBV5-1	-	13	-	TRBJ2-3	TGCGCCAGCAGCTTGGTGGGGGCAGATACGCAGTATTTT	CASSLVGADTQYF
TRBV30	-	13	-	TRBJ1-2	TGTGCCTGGAGTGGGGGCGGACACTATGGCTACACCTTC	CAWSGGGHYGYTF
TRBV18	-	14	TRBD2	TRBJ2-5	TGTGCCAGCTCACCGCGACTAGCGGGGGAGACCCAGTACTTC	CASSPRLAGETQYF
TRBV27	-	13	-	TRBJ1-6	TGTGCCAGCAAAGGTTTCTATAATTCACCCCTCCACTTT	CASKGFYNSPLHF
TRBV11-3	-	16	TRBD1	TRBJ2-3	TGTGCCAGCAGCACCGGACAGGACTCTAGCACAGATACGCAGTATTTT	CASSTGQDSSTDTQYF
TRBV19	-	11	-	TRBJ2-1	TGTGCCAGTAGATCGCAGAATGAGCAGTTCTTC	CASRSQNEQFF
TRBV19	-	14	-	TRBJ2-2	TGTGCCAGTAGATCGGAACCAGAAGCCGGGGAGCTGTTTTTT	CASRSEPEAGELFF
TRBV3-1/TRBV3-2	-	17	TRBD2	TRBJ2-5	TGTGCCAGCAGCCAAGACCCTAGCGGGGGGGCCAGGGAGACCCAGTACTTC	CASSQDPSGGARETQYF
TRBV19	-	15	TRBD1	TRBJ2-5	TGTGCCAGTAGTCTGAACAGGGGGCTATGGGAGACCCAGTACTTC	CASSLNRGLWETQYF
TRBV19	-	13	TRBD1	TRBJ1-5	TGTGCCAGTAGTGCCGGACAGGGGCAGCCCCAGCATTTT	CASSAGQGQPQHF
TRBV6-5	-	15	TRBD1	TRBJ1-5	TGTGCCAGCAGGGGGACAGATGGGAGCAATCAGCCCCAGCATTTT	CASRGTDGSNQPQHF
TRBV25-1	-	15	-	TRBJ1-2	TGTGCCAGCAGTGAAGGGTCCTGGGGCGAGGGTGGCTACACCTTC	CASSEGSWGEGGYTF
TRBV30	-	14	TRBD1	TRBJ2-7	TGTGCCTGGAGTTCGGACAGGGGGAACTACGAGCAGTACTTC	CAWSSDRGNYEQYF
TRBV4-1	-	19	-	TRBJ1-1	TGCGCCAGCAGCCAAGCCCGGGGGGGGCTCCGCCTCATGAACACTGAAGCTTTCTTT	CASSQARGGLRLMNTEAFF
TRBV5-1	-	14	-	TRBJ2-7	TGCGCCAGCAGCCAAGACAACAACCTACGAGGGCAGTACTTC	CASSQDNNLRGQYF
TRBV4-3	-	14	-	TRBJ1-1	TGCGCCAGCAGCCAAGTAACAGGGCAAACTGAAGCTTTCTTT	CASSQVTGQTEAFF
TRBV5-5	-	12	-	TRBJ2-3	TGTGCCAGCTCCCAGGGGTTGGATACGCAGTATTTT	CASSQGLDTQYF
TRBV18	-	14	-	TRBJ1-1	TGTGCCAGCTCACCACAGGGAGTGAACACTGAAGCTTTCTTT	CASSPQGVNTEAFF
TRBV15	-	14	-	TRBJ2-7	TGTGCCACCAGCAGAGTTCAGGGCCCCTACGAGCAGTACTTC	CATSRVQGPYEQYF
TRBV19	-	10	-	TRBJ2-5	TGTGCCAGTAGGGGTGAGACCCAGTACTTC	CASRGETQYF
TRBV14	-	20	TRBD2	TRBJ2-7	TGTGCCAGCAGCCCCCTCCCGGGACTAGCGGGGACCAGGAGCTCCTACGAGCAGTACTTC	CASSPLPGLAGTRSSYEQYF
TRBV3-1/TRBV3-2	few	15	-	TRBJ1-4	TGTGCCAGCAGTTTGGACAGCCGGCCTCCCGGAAAACTGTTTTTT	CASSLDSRPPGKLFF